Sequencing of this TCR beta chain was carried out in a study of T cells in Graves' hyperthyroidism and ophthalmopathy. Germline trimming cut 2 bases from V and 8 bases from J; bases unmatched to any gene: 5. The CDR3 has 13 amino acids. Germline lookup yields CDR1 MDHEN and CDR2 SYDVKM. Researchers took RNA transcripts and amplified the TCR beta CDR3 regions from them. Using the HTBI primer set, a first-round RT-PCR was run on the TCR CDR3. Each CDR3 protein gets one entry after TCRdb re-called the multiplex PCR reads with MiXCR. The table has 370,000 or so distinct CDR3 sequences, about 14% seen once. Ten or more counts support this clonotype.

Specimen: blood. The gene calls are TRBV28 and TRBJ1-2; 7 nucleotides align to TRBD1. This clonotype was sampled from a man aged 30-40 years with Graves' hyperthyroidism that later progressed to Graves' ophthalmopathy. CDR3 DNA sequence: TGTGCCAGCAGTTTAGACACAGGGGACGGCTACACCTTC. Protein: CASSLDTGDGYTF.